The present T cell receptor beta chain was sequenced within a study of blood T cell repertoires in COVID-19. Data came from immunoSEQ multiplex PCR; TCRdb stores just in-frame clones and leaves some out. Altogether under 95,000 clones are present, about 91% being singletons, with the ten largest covering almost 6.5%. The CDR3 length is 12 residues. Germline V gene sequence: CDR1 LGHDT, CDR2 YNNKEL (reference sequence). V lost 0 bases, J lost 11 bases, and 10 bases lay in between. Source material: peripheral blood. The receptor was isolated from a woman aged 45 to 65 with acute or convalescent COVID-19. The chain uses TRBV3-1 (or the pseudogene TRBV3-2) and TRBJ1-1; D may be TRBD1 (5 bases). CDR3: CASSQDRQLAFF. The CDR3 nucleotides read TGTGCCAGCAGCCAAGATCGACAGCTCGCTTTCTTT.